The clone carrying this T cell receptor beta chain was observed a few times. As yet, its antigen is unknown. The V gene's germline CDR1 is SGHRS and CDR2 YFSETQ. This CDR3 is 14 amino acids long. The J segment lost 8 bases and the V segment lost 3 bases, leaving 7 bases of the junction unmatched. These data originate in a study of T-cell memory formation after mild COVID-19. About the study: TCR clustering was largely donor specific.

5'RACE with constant-segment primers built TCRalpha and TCRbeta cDNA libraries with UMIs. TCRdb processed the 5' RACE reads anew with MiXCR; each CDR3 protein has one entry. This sample yields some 110,000 distinct CDR3 sequences, of which about 18% are seen a single time; roughly 31% belongs to the top ten. Whole-study results and caveats: From day 15 to 85, contracting clones were balanced between CD4 and CD8, whereas later expanders leaned toward CD4+. CD4+ contracting clones lay mainly in CM and EM, CD8+ ones in EMRA.

The chain carries TRBV5-1 and TRBJ2-1, with 8 bases aligning to TRBD1. The sample consisted of PBMCs or a T cell subset sorted from them (not recorded which). The TCR comes from an adult woman who had mild COVID-19 (a few samples of this study predate the infection). Cell type and time point are not known. The CDR3 coding sequence is TGCGCCAGCAGCTGGCCGGACAGGGAGGATGAGCAGTTCTTC. This gives the protein CASSWPDREDEQFF. The entire variable domain, with the rest obtained from reference TRBV5-1 and TRBJ2-1, is as follows: KAGVTQTPRYLIKTRGQQVTLSCSPISGHRSVSWYQQTPGQGLQFLFEYFSETQRNKGNFPGRFSGRQFSNSRSEMNVSTLELGDSALYLCASSWPDREDEQFFGPGTRLTVL.